A selection of T cell receptor beta chains follows, all from one sample in a study of cytomegalovirus exposure and HLA in healthy donors. Measured with immunoSEQ multiplex PCR; TCRdb has only the in-frame clones, and not every one. The data show 90,000 to 150,000 clones, roughly 80% seen once. The specimen sequenced was PBMCs. Every receptor here comes from a woman younger than 35 in good health and CMV-seronegative. Each CDR3 is given without its conserved first and last residue.

V | CDR3
TRBV7-8 | ASSPSWPINSNQPQH
TRBV5-4 | ASSFKAGTGYEQY
TRBV29-1 | SAGEGTLYGYT
TRBV19 | ASSIGGTGVSYEQY
TRBV5-6 | ASSFTRDEAF
TRBV6-5 | ASRDRTGRNYGYT
TRBV27 | ASSQTGDNQPQH
TRBV4-1 | ASSQGQPYGYT
TRBV7-9 | ASSGGSDGLNTEAF
TRBV5-1 | ASSLGGGSTNEKLF
TRBV4-3 | ASSHIPGTGYQETQY
TRBV4-1 | ASSQLQGEPYEQY
TRBV5-4 | ASSLGQGLDYGYT
TRBV6-5 | ASSSLTGSGNTIY
TRBV6-5 | ASGTAYGYT
TRBV4-2 | ASSQVLLAKNIQY
TRBV6-5 | ASSLNTGELF
TRBV6-4 | ASSDGTSGSSYNEQF
TRBV4-1 | ASSPSGGGGTEAF
TRBV30 | AWSYGSANYGYT
TRBV7-9 | ASSRSAF
TRBV6-5 | ASSYDRGRNTEAF
TRBV12-5 | ASEPRGGGITDTQY
TRBV5-4 | ASSLVGPGDTQY
TRBV6-5 | ASSTGPRERTH
TRBV29-1 | SVWIAYEADTQY
TRBV7-9 | ASSRKIRQGDTEAF
TRBV12-5 | ASGLDTGFGANGLT
TRBV5-5 | ASSLASVASSYEQY
TRBV2 | ANHGQGRSGANVLT
TRBV4-1 | ASSQVIGTGLGVIYGAF